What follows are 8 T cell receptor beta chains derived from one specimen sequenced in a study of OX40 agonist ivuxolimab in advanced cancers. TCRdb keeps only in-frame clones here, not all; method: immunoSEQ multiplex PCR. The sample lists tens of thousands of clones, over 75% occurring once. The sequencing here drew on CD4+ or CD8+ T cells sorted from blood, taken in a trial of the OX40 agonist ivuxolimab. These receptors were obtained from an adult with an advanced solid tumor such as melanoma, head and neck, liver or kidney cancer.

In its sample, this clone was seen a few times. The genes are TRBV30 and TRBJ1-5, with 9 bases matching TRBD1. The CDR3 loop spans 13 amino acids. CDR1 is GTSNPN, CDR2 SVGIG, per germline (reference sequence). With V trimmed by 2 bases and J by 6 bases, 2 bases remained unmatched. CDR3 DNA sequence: TGTGCCTGGAGTACAGGGGGCAGTCAGCCCCAGCATTTT. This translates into CAWSTGGSQPQHF.

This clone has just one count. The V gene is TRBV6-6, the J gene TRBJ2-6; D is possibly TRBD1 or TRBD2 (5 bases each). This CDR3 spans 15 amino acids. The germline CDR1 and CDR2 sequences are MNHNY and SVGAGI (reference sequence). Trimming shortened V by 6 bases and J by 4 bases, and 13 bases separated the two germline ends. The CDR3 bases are TGTGCCAGCAGACAAGGGACGACGGGGGCCAACGTCCTGACTTTC. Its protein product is CASRQGTTGANVLTF.

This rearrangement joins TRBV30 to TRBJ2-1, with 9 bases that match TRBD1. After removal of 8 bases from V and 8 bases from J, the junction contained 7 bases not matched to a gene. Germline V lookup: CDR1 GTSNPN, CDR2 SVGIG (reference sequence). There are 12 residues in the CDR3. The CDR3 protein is CARDRDSHEQFF. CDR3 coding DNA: TGTGCCCGGGACAGGGACTCCCATGAGCAGTTCTTC.

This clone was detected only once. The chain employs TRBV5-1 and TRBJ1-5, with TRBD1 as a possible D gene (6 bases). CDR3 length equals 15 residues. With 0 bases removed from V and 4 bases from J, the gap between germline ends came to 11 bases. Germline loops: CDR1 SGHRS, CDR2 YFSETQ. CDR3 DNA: TGCGCCAGCAGCTTGGAGGGGGGTGCGAATCAGCCCCAGCATTTT. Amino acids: CASSLEGGANQPQHF.

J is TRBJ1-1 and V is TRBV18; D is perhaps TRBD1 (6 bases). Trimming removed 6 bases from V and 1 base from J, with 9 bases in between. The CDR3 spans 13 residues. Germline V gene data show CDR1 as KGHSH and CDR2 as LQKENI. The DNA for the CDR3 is TGTGCCAGCTCGCGGACAGAGAACACTGAAGCTTTCTTT. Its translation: CASSRTENTEAFF.

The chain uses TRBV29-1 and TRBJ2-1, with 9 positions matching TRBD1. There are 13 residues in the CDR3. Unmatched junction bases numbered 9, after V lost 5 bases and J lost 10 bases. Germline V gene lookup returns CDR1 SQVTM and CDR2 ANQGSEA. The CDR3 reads CSVRSDRGNEQFF. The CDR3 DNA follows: TGCAGCGTTCGCTCGGACAGGGGAAACGAGCAGTTCTTC.

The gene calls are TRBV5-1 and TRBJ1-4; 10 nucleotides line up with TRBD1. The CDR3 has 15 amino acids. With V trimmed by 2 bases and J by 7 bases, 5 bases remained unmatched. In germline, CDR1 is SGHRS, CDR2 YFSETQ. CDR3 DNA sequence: TGCGCCAGCAGCTTCGCCGGGACAGGGGTTGAAAAACTGTTTTTT. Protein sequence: CASSFAGTGVEKLFF.

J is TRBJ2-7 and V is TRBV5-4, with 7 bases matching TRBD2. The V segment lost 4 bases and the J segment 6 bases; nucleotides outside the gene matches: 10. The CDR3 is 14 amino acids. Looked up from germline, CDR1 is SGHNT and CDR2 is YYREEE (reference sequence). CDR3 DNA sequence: TGTGCCAGCAGCCCGATTGGACTAGGCGGCGAGCAGTACTTC. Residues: CASSPIGLGGEQYF.